Following are 5 T cell receptor beta chains from one sample sequenced in a study of cytomegalovirus exposure and HLA in healthy donors. Primers included in the PCR were 60 Vbeta and 13 Jbeta primers. Clones were sequenced by immunoSEQ multiplex PCR, and TCRdb holds only the in-frame ones, with some missing. This sample carries about 76,000 clones, around 80% of them seen once, and the ten largest clones take 2.5%. The sample taken for sequencing was PBMCs. The receptors here all came from a man under 40 in good health and CMV-seronegative.

The sample holds a few counts of this clone. This rearrangement joins TRBV4-1 to TRBJ1-5; a weak D match, TRBD1 (5 bases). V was shortened by 4 bases and J by 9 bases, with 19 bases between the two germline ends. The CDR3 loop spans 15 amino acids. CDR1 MGHRA and CDR2 YSYEKL come from the germline V gene. CDR3 sequence: CASSLTYGGRRPQHF. CDR3 DNA sequence: TGCGCCAGCAGCCTAACGTATGGGGGGAGGAGGCCCCAGCATTTT.

The CDR3 coding sequence is TGTGCCAGCGCGAGCGCAGGACTAGGTGGAGATACGCAGTATTTT. Protein sequence: CASASAGLGGDTQYF. The chain carries TRBV28 and TRBJ2-3, with 7 nucleotides matching TRBD2. V lost 8 bases, J lost 5 bases, and 13 bases stayed unmatched. The CDR3 runs 15 residues. Germline V lookup: CDR1 MDHEN, CDR2 SYDVKM.

This chain uses TRBV29-1 with TRBJ1-1; D ambiguous. Germline lookup yields CDR1 SQVTM and CDR2 ANQGSEA. V was shortened by 4 bases and J by 0 bases, with 12 bases between the two germline ends. This CDR3 has 14 residues. The CDR3 loop is CSVGLGVMNTEAFF. CDR3 in DNA: TGCAGCGTTGGATTAGGAGTTATGAACACTGAAGCTTTCTTT.

This sequence joins TRBV4-3 and TRBJ1-1, with 7 bases matching TRBD1. Germline CDR1 LGHNA, CDR2 YSLEER. The V segment lost 2 bases and the J segment 4 bases; nucleotides outside the gene matches: 4. The CDR3 covers 14 residues. Here the CDR3 reads CASSQLGGFTEAFF. The CDR3 DNA reads as TGCGCCAGCAGCCAATTAGGGGGCTTCACTGAAGCTTTCTTT.

The J gene is TRBJ1-5, the V gene TRBV4-1, with D possibly matching TRBD1 (5 bases). Looked up from germline, CDR1 is MGHRA and CDR2 is YSYEKL. The CDR3 spans 16 residues. Trimming shortened V by 3 bases and J by 3 bases, and 15 bases separated the two germline ends. The CDR3: CASSHPSGRDNQPQHF. In nucleotides, the CDR3 is TGCGCCAGCAGCCATCCCTCGGGCAGGGACAATCAGCCCCAGCATTTT.